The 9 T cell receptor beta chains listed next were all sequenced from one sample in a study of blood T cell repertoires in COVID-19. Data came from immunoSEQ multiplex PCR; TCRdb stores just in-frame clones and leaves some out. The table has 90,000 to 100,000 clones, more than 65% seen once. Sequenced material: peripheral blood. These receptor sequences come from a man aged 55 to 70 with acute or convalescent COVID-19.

The CDR3 spells CASSRTTGWENQPQHF. CDR3 nucleotides: TGTGCCAGCTCCAGGACGACAGGTTGGGAAAATCAGCCCCAGCATTTT. The chain has TRBV18 and TRBJ1-5; D possibly corresponds to TRBD1 (6 bases). The CDR3 sequence is 16 residues long. Germline CDR1 KGHSH, CDR2 LQKENI. The V end lost 6 bases, the J end lost 4 bases, and 19 bases lay between the germline ends. Looking up the rest from reference TRBV18 and TRBJ1-5 gives the full variable domain: NAGVMQNPRHLVRRRGQEARLRCSPMKGHSHVYWYRQLPEEGLKFMVYLQKENIIDESGMPKERFSAEFPKEGPSILRIQQVVRGDSAAYFCASSRTTGWENQPQHFGDGTRLSIL.

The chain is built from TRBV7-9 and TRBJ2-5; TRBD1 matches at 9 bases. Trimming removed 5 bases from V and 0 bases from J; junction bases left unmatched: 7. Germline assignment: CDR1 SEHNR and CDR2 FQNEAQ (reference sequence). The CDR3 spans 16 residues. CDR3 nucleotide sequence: TGTGCCAGCAGCACCGGACAGGGGCTGTACCAAGAGACCCAGTACTTC. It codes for CASSTGQGLYQETQYF.

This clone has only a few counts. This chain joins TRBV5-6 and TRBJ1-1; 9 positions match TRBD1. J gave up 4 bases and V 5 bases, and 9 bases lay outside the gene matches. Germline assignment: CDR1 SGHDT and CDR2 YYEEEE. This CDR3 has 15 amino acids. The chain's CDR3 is CASRPGTGMGTEAFF. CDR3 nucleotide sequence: TGTGCCAGCAGACCCGGGACAGGGATGGGCACTGAAGCTTTCTTT.

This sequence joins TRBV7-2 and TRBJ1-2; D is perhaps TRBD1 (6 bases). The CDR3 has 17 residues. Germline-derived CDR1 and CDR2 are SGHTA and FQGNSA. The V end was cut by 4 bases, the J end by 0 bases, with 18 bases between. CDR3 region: CASSSLGGQESNYGYTF. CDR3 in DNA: TGTGCCAGCAGCTCGCTGGGGGGGCAAGAGTCTAACTATGGCTACACCTTC.

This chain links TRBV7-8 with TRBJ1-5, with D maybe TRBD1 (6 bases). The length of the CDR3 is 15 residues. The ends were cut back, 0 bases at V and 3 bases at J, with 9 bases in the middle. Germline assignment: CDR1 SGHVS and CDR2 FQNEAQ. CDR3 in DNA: TGTGCCAGCAGCTTAGCCGGGACAAACAATCAGCCCCAGCATTTT. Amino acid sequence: CASSLAGTNNQPQHF. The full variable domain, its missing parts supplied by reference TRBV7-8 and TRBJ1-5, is GAGVSQSPRYKVAKRGQDVALRCDPISGHVSLFWYQQALGQGPEFLTYFQNEAQLDKSGLPSDRFFAERPEGSVSTLKIQRTQQEDSAVYLCASSLAGTNNQPQHFGDGTRLSIL.

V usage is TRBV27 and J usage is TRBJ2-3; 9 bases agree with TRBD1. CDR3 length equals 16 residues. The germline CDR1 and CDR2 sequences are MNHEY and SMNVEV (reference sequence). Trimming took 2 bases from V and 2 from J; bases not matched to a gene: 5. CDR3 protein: CASSLPGQGPTDTQYF. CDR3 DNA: TGTGCCAGCAGTTTACCGGGACAGGGCCCCACAGATACGCAGTATTTT.

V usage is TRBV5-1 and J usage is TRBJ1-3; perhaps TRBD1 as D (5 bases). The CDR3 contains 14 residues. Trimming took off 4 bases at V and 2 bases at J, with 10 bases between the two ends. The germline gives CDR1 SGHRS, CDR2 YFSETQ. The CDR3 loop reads CASSPQGTGNTIYF. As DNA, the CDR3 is TGCGCCAGCAGCCCGCAGGGAACTGGAAACACCATATATTTT. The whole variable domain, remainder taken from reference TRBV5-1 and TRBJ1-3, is KAGVTQTPRYLIKTRGQQVTLSCSPISGHRSVSWYQQTPGQGLQFLFEYFSETQRNKGNFPGRFSGRQFSNSRSEMNVSTLELGDSALYLCASSPQGTGNTIYFGEGSWLTVV.

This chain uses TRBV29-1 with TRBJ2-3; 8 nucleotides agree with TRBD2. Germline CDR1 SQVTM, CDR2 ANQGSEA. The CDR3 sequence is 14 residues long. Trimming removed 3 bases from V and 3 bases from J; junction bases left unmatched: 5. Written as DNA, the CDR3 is TGCAGCGTTGATAGCGGGGATTCGACAGATACGCAGTATTTT. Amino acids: CSVDSGDSTDTQYF.

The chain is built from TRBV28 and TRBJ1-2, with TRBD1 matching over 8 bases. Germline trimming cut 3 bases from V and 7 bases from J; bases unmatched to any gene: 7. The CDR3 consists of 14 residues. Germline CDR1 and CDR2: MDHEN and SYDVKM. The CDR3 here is CASSLRRGQFGYTF. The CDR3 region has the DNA TGTGCCAGCAGTTTGCGCAGGGGGCAGTTTGGCTACACCTTC.